The present entry profiles one T cell receptor beta chain with its context. It has no known antigen specificity. Coverage ceases 3 residues before the CDR3 finishes, and the germline J gene fills in the end. Trimming leaves V shorter by 5 bases and J shorter by 2 bases, with the junction holding 8 bases beyond the gene matches. CDR1 and CDR2 were assigned from the germline V gene (reference sequence) as GTSNPN and SVGIG. Measured from the cysteine to the phenylalanine, the CDR3 is 14 residues long. Sequencing covers 33 bases of the CDR3, shown here with the frame starting at base 1. This sample was included in a study of T cells in women clearing cervical HPV infection (dated by TCRdb to about 2018). With regard to the full study: Cases were about 25 women with histologically confirmed HPV16-related CIN3 or worse, including a couple of invasive cancers. Case blood was taken at the visit when the lesion was first identified, whereas control blood was taken when infection was no longer detected. This exploratory proof-of-principle case-control study, nested within the Guanacaste HPV Natural History Study in Costa Rica, compared TCR repertoires among women with different cervical HPV16 outcomes. The 25 controls were women who cleared a single incident HPV16 infection within 12 months without developing precancer or cancer. The parent cohort enrolled 10,000 to 11,000 women aged 18 or older in Guanacaste, Costa Rica, in about 1993 to 1995 and followed the women for around seven years. Since HLA typing was available for only a few women, HLA type could not be ruled out as a confounder. Cases were matched to controls by age within five years and by the year the sample was collected. For cases, a median interval of about 150 days, with an interquartile range of roughly 85 to 220 days, was observed between lesion detection and blood sampling. Median age was roughly 33 years in cases versus less than 40 in controls, and baseline characteristics did not differ significantly. Five blinded duplicates per group were added as quality controls, giving 60 or so samples: 50 or so participants and some 10 replicates. General findings and caveats noted by the study authors: TRBV6-7 relative abundance was lower in cases than in controls (around 0.11% versus 0.15%; Bonferroni P = 0.0008). Because T-cell numbers per sample were unknown, differences in richness could reflect varying T-cell content rather than repertoire biology. Significantly higher TCR repertoire richness was observed in CIN3+ cases than in controls across sequencing depths, whereas no difference in evenness was found. The cross-sectional design could not show whether the associations came before the infection or were a result of it, and neither effector/memory subsets nor HPV-specific T cells were isolated. Random forest classifiers combining richness and V gene abundances distinguished cases from controls with an estimated AUC of roughly 0.8.

Every participant had a single incident cervical HPV16 infection, and women with prevalent HPV16 infections were excluded. Cervical HPV DNA was detected by MY09/MY11 PCR and genotyped by dot-blot hybridization. Around 16 mL of heparinized blood were centrifuged, and the buffy coat was aliquoted, frozen at -30°C, then stored at -80°C. QIAGEN kits were used to extract genomic DNA from buffy coat specimens. The immunoSEQ assay used multiplex PCR to amplify TCR beta CDR3 regions from an average of around 1,200 ng of genomic DNA per sample. Primer bias was corrected in the assay by using a complete synthetic TCR repertoire to establish an amplification baseline. Amplicons were sequenced on the Illumina platform. From the authors' description of their analysis: Sequences were error-corrected by clustering with frequency ratios and a modified nearest-neighbor algorithm, then analyzed in the immunoSEQ Analyzer with IMGT gene definitions. At each rarefaction depth, TCR richness and evenness were averaged across 20 rarefaction repeats, and any sample with fewer sequences than the depth was left out. Relative abundances of V, D and J genes were compared between groups using Wilcoxon rank sum tests, with FDR correction applied. In the blinded duplicates, the intraclass correlation was less than 97% for TCR richness and averaged approximately 82% across more than 65 gene segments. TCRdb re-hosts the immuneACCESS table, in-frame sequences only. Its copies lack some clones; in the studies checked, an unresolved V gene accounts for under half of them, and the cause for the rest is not known. V and J calls and clone size are as listed in that table; D and trimming were resolved from the DNA. The sample table includes around 46,000 clones. The ten largest clones add up to less than 40% of the sample.

The chain is assembled from TRBV30 and TRBJ1-1, with 7 bases aligning to TRBD1. This TCR derives from a woman aged 18 to 75 with a cervical HPV16 infection that either progressed to CIN3+ or cleared (not recorded which). Sequences were obtained from blood buffy coat. The CDR3 loop reads CAWDAGTANTEAFF. The part of the CDR3 DNA that was read is TGTGCCTGGGATGCCGGGACAGCCAACACTGAA.